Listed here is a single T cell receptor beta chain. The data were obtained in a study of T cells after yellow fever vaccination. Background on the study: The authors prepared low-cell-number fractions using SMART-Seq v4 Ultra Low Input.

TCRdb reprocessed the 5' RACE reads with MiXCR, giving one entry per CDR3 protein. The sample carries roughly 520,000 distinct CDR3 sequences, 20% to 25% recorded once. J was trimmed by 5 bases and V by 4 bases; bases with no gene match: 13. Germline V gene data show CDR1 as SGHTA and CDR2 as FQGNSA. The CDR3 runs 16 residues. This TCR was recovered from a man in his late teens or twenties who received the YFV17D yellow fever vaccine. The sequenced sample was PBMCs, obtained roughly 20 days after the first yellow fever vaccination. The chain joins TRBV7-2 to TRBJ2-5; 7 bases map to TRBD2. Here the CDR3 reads CASSSGHRGGRETQYF. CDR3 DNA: TGTGCCAGCAGCTCGGGCCACCGCGGGGGTCGTGAGACCCAGTACTTC.